Here is one T cell receptor beta chain with its context. This clone was seen once. Its antigen remains undetermined. There are no base qualities to consult, and no much larger clone falls within one base. The data stem from a study of blood T cell repertoires in COVID-19 (dated by TCRdb to about 2020). About the study as a whole: The collaborator samples originated in the United States, Italy and Spain and spanned the acute and convalescent phases of COVID-19. The samples were drawn from the first 160 participants of the ongoing ImmuneRACE study and from about 1,200 subjects provided by 6 global collaborators. The material from the prospective study consisted of cDNA or gDNA derived from T cells, B-cell-depleted T cells, or PBMCs. Where available, HLA class I and class II types were taken from metadata supplied by the sample provider and were not determined by assay-based typing. Subjects who had been exposed to COVID-19, were actively infected with it, or had recovered from it provided the deeply sampled blood TCRbeta repertoires that made up the dataset. A freely available public database, intended as a resource for researchers studying the immune response to SARS-CoV-2, is where the repertoires were released. The sample metadata nearly always contained a de-identified subject ID, COVID-19 status, age in years and sex. Overall results and qualifications from the work: How much clinical and demographic metadata was included differed by source and by participant, and the metadata was provided uncurated.

Including the terminal cysteine and phenylalanine, the CDR3 comprises 17 residues. Only the CDR3 part of the read is kept: 51 bases, read in frame from the first base. V and J lose 0 bases and 4 bases, and a span of 16 bases separates them. According to the germline V gene (reference sequence), CDR1 reads SEHNR and CDR2 reads FQNEAQ. TCRbeta CDR3 regions were amplified from genomic DNA by means of the immunoSEQ Assay, a bias-controlled multiplex PCR. In the original analysis: The number of nucleated cells in each sample was estimated from the amplification of reference gene primers within the assay. To quantify the absolute abundance of each unique TCRbeta CDR3 rearrangement, sequence reads were collapsed and filtered. Productive Simpson clonality was computed per sample as the square root of Simpson's diversity index over productive rearrangements. TCRdb re-hosts the immuneACCESS table, in-frame sequences only. Its copies lack some clones; in the studies checked, an unresolved V gene accounts for under half of them, and the cause for the rest is not known. That table supplies the V and J calls and clone size; D and trimming were determined from the DNA. The sample table shows approximately 470,000 clones, and roughly 90% are seen once. Roughly 0.7% of the sample is held by the ten biggest clonotypes.

Participants in the prospective study were aged about 18 to 100 years, lived in about two dozen United States geographic areas, and enrolled through a virtual design. To assign participants to cohorts, the prospective study relied on clinical history that participants themselves reported in a screening survey and a study questionnaire. Recovered participants in ImmuneRACE Cohort 3 were defined by two consecutive negative NP/OP PCR tests, clearance by a healthcare professional, or resolution of symptoms. Mobile phlebotomists in the prospective study collected whole blood, serum and a nasopharyngeal or oropharyngeal swab from every participant. Over a roughly 2-month period, participants in the prospective study had the option of providing additional blood draws and questionnaires. Prospective study blood samples were shipped either frozen or at room temperature before DNA extraction.

The V and J segments used are TRBV7-9 and TRBJ1-5; tentative D gene TRBD1, with 5 bases matching. The sample comprised PBMCs or T cells enriched from blood (not recorded which). This TCR derives from a woman aged 18-35 years who had recovered from COVID-19. Here is the DNA: TGTGCCAGCAGCTTAGCGCTATCGACAGCTAGAAATCAGCCCCAGCATTTT. The encoded protein is CASSLALSTARNQPQHF. Supplemented by the reference TRBV7-9 and TRBJ1-5 proteins around the CDR3, the complete variable domain is DTGVSQNPRHKITKRGQNVTFRCDPISEHNRLYWYRQTLGQGPEFLTYFQNEAQLEKSRLLSDRFSAERPKGSFSTLEIQRTEQGDSAMYLCASSLALSTARNQPQHFGDGTRLSIL.